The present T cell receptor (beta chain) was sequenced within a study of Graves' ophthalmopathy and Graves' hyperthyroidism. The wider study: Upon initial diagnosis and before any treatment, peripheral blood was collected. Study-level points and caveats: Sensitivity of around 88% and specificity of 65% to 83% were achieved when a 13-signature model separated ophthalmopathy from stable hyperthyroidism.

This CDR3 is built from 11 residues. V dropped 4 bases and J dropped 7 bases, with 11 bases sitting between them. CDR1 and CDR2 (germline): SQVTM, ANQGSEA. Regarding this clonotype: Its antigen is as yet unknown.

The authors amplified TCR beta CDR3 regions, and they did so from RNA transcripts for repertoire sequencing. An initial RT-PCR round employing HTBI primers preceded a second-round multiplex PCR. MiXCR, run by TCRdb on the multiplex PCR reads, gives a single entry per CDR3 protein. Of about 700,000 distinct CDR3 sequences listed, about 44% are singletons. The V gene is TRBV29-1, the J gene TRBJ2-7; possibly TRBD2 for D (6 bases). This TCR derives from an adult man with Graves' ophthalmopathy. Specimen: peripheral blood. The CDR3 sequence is CSVGGRDEQYF. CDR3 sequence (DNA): TGCAGCGTTGGAGGGCGGGATGAGCAGTACTTC.